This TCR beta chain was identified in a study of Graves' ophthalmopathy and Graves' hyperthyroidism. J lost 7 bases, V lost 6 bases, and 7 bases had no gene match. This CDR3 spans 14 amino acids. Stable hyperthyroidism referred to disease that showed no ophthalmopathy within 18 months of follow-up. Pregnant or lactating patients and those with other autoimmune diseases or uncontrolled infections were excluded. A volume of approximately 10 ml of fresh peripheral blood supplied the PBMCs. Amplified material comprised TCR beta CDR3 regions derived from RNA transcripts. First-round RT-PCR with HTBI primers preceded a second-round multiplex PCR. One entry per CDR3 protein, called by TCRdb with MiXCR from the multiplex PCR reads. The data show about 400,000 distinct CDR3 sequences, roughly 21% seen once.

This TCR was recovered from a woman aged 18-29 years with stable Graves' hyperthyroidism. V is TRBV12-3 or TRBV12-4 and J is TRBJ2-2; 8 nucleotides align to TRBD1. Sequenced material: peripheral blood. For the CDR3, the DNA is TGTGCCAGCAGATCCGGGACAGGAATCGGGGAGCTGTTTTTT. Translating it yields CASRSGTGIGELFF.